The TCR beta chain described here comes from a study of technical replicates of blood from a handful of donors. Method: immunoSEQ multiplex PCR; TCRdb's copy keeps in-frame clones and lacks some. Seen here are some 79,000 clones, under 95% observed once, and the top ten hold about 0.26%. The CDR3 loop spans 17 amino acids. The ends were cut back, 2 bases at V and 6 bases at J, with 21 bases in the middle. CDR1 SGHRS and CDR2 YFSETQ come from the germline V gene. Material: T cells isolated from PBMCs. The clonotype comes from a human donor in good health. The gene calls are TRBV5-1 and TRBJ2-1, with D hard to call. The CDR3 sequence is CASSFPPKTLEINEQFF. The DNA of the CDR3 is TGCGCCAGCAGCTTTCCCCCGAAAACTCTGGAGATCAATGAGCAGTTCTTC. Variable domain in full (rest from reference TRBV5-1 and TRBJ2-1): KAGVTQTPRYLIKTRGQQVTLSCSPISGHRSVSWYQQTPGQGLQFLFEYFSETQRNKGNFPGRFSGRQFSNSRSEMNVSTLELGDSALYLCASSFPPKTLEINEQFFGPGTRLTVL.